Described below is a single T cell receptor (beta chain) sequence and its context. The germline V and J ends were trimmed by 0 bases and 3 bases, with 6 bases remaining between them. Germline CDR1 is MNHEY and CDR2 is SVGAGI. This CDR3 is built from 13 residues. The method was immunoSEQ multiplex PCR; TCRdb's version includes in-frame clones alone and lacks a portion of them. The sample yields about 170,000 clones, around four fifths seen once. The record originates from a study of blood T cell repertoires in COVID-19. Across the whole study: PBMCs, B-cell-depleted T cells, or T cells were the source of the cDNA or gDNA that made up the material.

The chain employs TRBV6-5 and TRBJ2-7; D unclear. Sequencing was done on a sample of peripheral blood. This TCR came from a woman aged 80 or over with acute or convalescent COVID-19. CDR3 sequence (DNA): TGTGCCAGCAGTTACTCCCGCAGCTACGAGCAGTACTTC. Its translation: CASSYSRSYEQYF.